This paragraph reports one T cell receptor beta chain. The antigen remains unidentified. TCRdb's copy holds only in-frame clones and misses some; the assay was immunoSEQ multiplex PCR. The table has fewer than 9,500 clones, around 63% seen once; the top ten hold around 20%. The data were obtained in a study of graft-versus-host responses after intestinal transplantation. Study in general: Tacrolimus and steroids were given for around three years to all recipients after anti-thymocyte globulin induction.

Lymphocytes (intraepithelial and lamina propria) were released by processing the graft tissue. Trimming removed 3 bases at V and 3 bases at J, with 4 bases between. CDR3 size: 12 residues. From germline, CDR1 is MDHEN and CDR2 SYDVKM. Whole-study findings and limits: Elevated graft-versus-host to host-versus-graft clonal ratios in allografts were recorded for patients with graft-donor T cell macrochimerism. The authors found GvH clones in recipient marrow, some appearing first in ileum or blood. The highest levels of circulating GvH clones went along with early declines in HvG clones after transplant.

The material sequenced was ileum tissue, taken about 32 weeks after intestinal transplantation. The receptor was derived from a human patient who received an intestinal transplant, so some T cells may come from the graft donor. V gene TRBV28 combines with J gene TRBJ2-3; no clear D gene. CDR3 amino acids: CASSLRTDTQYF. The CDR3 bases are TGTGCCAGCAGTTTGAGGACAGATACGCAGTATTTT.